The count of the clone carrying this T cell receptor (beta chain) is one. The germline V gene encodes CDR1 SQVTM and CDR2 ANQGSEA. The CDR3 loop spans 15 amino acids. V dropped 6 bases and J dropped 2; count of bases not matched to a gene: 10. This entry comes from a study of blood T cell repertoires in COVID-19. Turning to the study itself: Samples representing acute and convalescent COVID-19 were sourced from the United States, Italy and Spain. PBMCs, B-cell-depleted T cells, or T cells were the source of the cDNA or gDNA that made up the material.

Source study methods: Nucleated cell counts were estimated from reference gene primer amplification. Profiled with immunoSEQ multiplex PCR; TCRdb holds only in-frame clones, not every one. The V and J calls and the clone size are those of that table, but D and trimming were determined from the DNA. This repertoire shows approximately 240,000 clones, 82% found once; its top ten account for 4.5% to 5%. The V gene is TRBV29-1, the J gene TRBJ2-3, with 8 bases that match TRBD2. The specimen sequenced was peripheral blood. The TCR comes from a woman older than 75 with active or convalescent COVID-19. The CDR3 protein is CSVTRASGYTDTQYF. The DNA for the CDR3 is TGCAGCGTAACTAGGGCTAGCGGGTACACAGATACGCAGTATTTT.